Listed here is a single T cell receptor (beta chain). This clonotype was found many times. Its antigen is not yet known. Per-base qualities were not stored, and no clone one base away is much larger. In light of the paper, this sample's treatment or condition label describes: allogeneic hematopoietic cell transplantation with graft depleted of TCRalphabeta T cells and CD19 B cells. The transplant recipients were children given TCRalphabeta/CD19-depleted allogeneic hematopoietic cell grafts. This entry belongs to a study of T-cell reconstitution after alpha-beta-depleted transplantation in children (dated by TCRdb to 2016 to 2018). For context, the study as a whole: Using TCR repertoire profiling, the study followed T-cell immune reconstitution in a quantitative way in children after TCRalphabeta/CD19-depleted allogeneic hematopoietic cell transplantation.

Libraries came from PCR. These reads were obtained on an Illumina HiSeq 2500. To normalize quantification of the TCRbeta repertoire, the TCR libraries were built with molecular barcoding that relied on unique molecular identifiers. TCRdb redid the processing of the public reads, applying fastp at Q25 and MiXCR, and retained in-frame beta chains. Rows with one shared CDR3 protein collapse into an entry with the most common genes and DNA. Within this sample are around 700,000 distinct CDR3 sequences, with around 12% of them counted one time only. The ten top clones hold about 0.77% of the sample. Trimming leaves V shorter by 4 bases and J shorter by 0 bases, with the junction holding 4 bases beyond the gene matches. The CDR1 and CDR2 encoded by the germline V gene are SQVTM and ANQGSEA. Including the terminal cysteine and phenylalanine, the CDR3 comprises 15 residues. This entry keeps only the CDR3 DNA: 45 bases, framed from base 1.

Overall results and qualifications from the work: The apparently early alphabetaT-cell count recovery about two months after transplant was reportedly dependent on only several hundred rapidly expanded clones derived from non-depleted graft cells. The high TCRbeta diversity at day 60 in some patients was ascribed to recipient T cells and intrathymic progenitors that had survived conditioning. Hyperexpanded clone frequencies declined over subsequent months; after one year, T-cell counts and TCRbeta diversity were mostly attributed to newly produced T cells.

The sequence joins TRBV29-1 to TRBJ1-3, with 9 bases matching TRBD1. This receptor was obtained from a girl between 2 and 10 years old with congenital amegakaryocytic thrombocytopenia, due to receive a stem cell transplant. The sample here was PBMCs, taken before TCRalphabeta/CD19-depleted stem cell transplant. The CDR3 region has the sequence CSVGGTGSSGNTIYF. The nucleotides are TGCAGCGTTGGGGGGACAGGGAGCTCTGGAAACACCATATATTTT.